This T cell receptor beta chain derives from a study of response to subunit inactivated influenza vaccine. Study-wide results and limits: Seasonal influenza vaccination, on each occasion, was suggested by the authors to recruit few new T cells.

TCRdb recomputed calls from the RT-PCR reads with MiXCR, one row per CDR3 protein. The data hold about 500,000 distinct CDR3 sequences, with more than 7% observed a single time. CDR3 length: 13 amino acids. This clonotype was counted at least ten times. Antigen unknown. A read error may account for a junction end that differs from germline. The sample here was PBMCs from blood, taken about 23 months after vaccination. This receptor was taken from a man aged 45-69 years who received an inactivated influenza vaccine. The rearrangement uses TRBV12-3 or TRBV12-4 and TRBJ1-2; perhaps TRBD1 as D (6 bases). The CDR3 loop reads CASSSGGNYGYTF. CDR3 coding DNA: TGCGCCAGCAGCTCCGGGGGCAACTATGGCTACACCTTC.